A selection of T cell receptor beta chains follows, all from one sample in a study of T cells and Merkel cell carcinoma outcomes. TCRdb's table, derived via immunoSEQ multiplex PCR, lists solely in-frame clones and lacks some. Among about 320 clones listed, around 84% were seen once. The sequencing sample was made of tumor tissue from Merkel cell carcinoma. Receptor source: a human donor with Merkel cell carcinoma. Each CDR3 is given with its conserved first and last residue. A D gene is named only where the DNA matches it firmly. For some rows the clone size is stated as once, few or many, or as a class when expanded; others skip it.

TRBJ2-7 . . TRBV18 TGTGCCAGCTCACCACGTATCGGCGAGCAGTACTTC CASSPRIGEQYF
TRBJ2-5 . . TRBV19 TGTGCCAGTAGTATAGAGAGGGGCGGGGAGACCCAGTACTTC CASSIERGGETQYF
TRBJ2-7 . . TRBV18 TGTGCCAGCTCTCCATCTCCAGGGGACTACGAGCAGTACTTC CASSPSPGDYEQYF
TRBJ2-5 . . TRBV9 TGTGCCAGCAGCAGGACTGAGGAGACCCAGTACTTC CASSRTEETQYF
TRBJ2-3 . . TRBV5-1 TGCGCCAGCAGCCTCTCTAGAAGGCCAGATATGCAGTATTTT CASSLSRRPDMQYF
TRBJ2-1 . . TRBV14 TGTGCCAGCAGCCAAGTAGAGGGTCATGAGCAGTTCTTC CASSQVEGHEQFF
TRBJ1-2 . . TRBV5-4 TGTGCCAGCAGCTTAGCCGGGGTGGATGGCTACACCTTC CASSLAGVDGYTF
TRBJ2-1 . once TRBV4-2 TGTGCCAGCAGCCAAGAGGGACGGGAAACCTACAATGAGCAGTTCTTC CASSQEGRETYNEQFF
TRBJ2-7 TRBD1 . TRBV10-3 TGTGCCATCAGCCTCGGGACAGGGATCTTCTACGAGCAGTACTTC CAISLGTGIFYEQYF
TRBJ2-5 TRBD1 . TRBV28 TGTGCCAGCAGTTCGGTGGGGACAGGGCTAGAGACCCAGTACTTC CASSSVGTGLETQYF
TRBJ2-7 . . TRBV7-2 TGTGCCAGCAGCTTTTTAATCCACGAGCAGTACTTC CASSFLIHEQYF
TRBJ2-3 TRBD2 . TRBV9 TGTGCCAGCAGCGTAGGAGGGAGGGGCCCAGATACGCAGTATTTT CASSVGGRGPDTQYF
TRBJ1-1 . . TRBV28 TGTGCCAGCCGCCCGCAAGTAGGCCTTGAAGCTTTCTTT CASRPQVGLEAFF
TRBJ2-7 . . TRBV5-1 TGCGCCAGCAGCTTTAGTTCCCGGGAAGGATACTCCTACGAGCAGTACTTC CASSFSSREGYSYEQYF
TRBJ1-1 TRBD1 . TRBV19 TGTGCCAGCGGGACAGGGGAGTACTCTGAAGCTTTCTTT CASGTGEYSEAFF
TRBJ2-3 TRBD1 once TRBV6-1 TGTGCCAGCAGCCGGGACAGGGATACAGATACGCAGTATTTT CASSRDRDTDTQYF
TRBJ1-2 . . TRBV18 TGTGCCAGCTCACCACGGGTACATGGCTACACCTTC CASSPRVHGYTF
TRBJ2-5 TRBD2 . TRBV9 TGTGCCAGCAGCGTAGGCAGGCTAGCGGGAGGTGCAGAGACCCAGTACTTC CASSVGRLAGGAETQYF
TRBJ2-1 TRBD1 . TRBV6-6 TGTGCCAGCAAGCGACAGGGGAGCTCCTACAATGAGCAGTTCTTC CASKRQGSSYNEQFF
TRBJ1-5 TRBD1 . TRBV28 TGTGCCAGCAGCCATGCCGCAGGGGGATATCAGCCCCAGCATTTT CASSHAAGGYQPQHF
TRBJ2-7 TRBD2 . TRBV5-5 TGTGCCAGCAGCTCTCCCGGGACTATATACGAGCAGTACTTC CASSSPGTIYEQYF
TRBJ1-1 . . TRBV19 TGTGCCAGTAGCCTGACAGCGAACACTGAAGCTTTCTTT CASSLTANTEAFF
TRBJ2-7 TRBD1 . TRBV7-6 TGTGCCAGCAGCTTAGAGGCAGGGGGAGCGGAGGAGGAGCAGTACTTC CASSLEAGGAEEEQYF
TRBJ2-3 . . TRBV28 TGTGCCAGCAGTTCTCCAGATACGCAGTATTTT CASSSPDTQYF
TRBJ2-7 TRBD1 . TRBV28 TGTGCCAGCAGTTTTGGGGACAGGGGGTATTACGAGCAGTACTTC CASSFGDRGYYEQYF
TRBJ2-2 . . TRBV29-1 TGCAGCGTTAGCCTAGAGTTTAGCTTGGCCGGGGAGCTGTTTTTT CSVSLEFSLAGELFF
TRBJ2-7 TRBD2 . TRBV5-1 TGCGCCAGCAGCTTGTTGGGTGGGACTAGCTCCGAGCAGTACTTC CASSLLGGTSSEQYF
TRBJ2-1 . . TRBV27 TGTGCCAGCAGGGGAGGGGGGAGAAGGCTGGATGAGCAGTTCTTC CASRGGGRRLDEQFF
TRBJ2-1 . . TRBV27 TGTGCCAGCAGTTTAGGGGTTTTGGTGAATGAGCAGTTCTTC CASSLGVLVNEQFF
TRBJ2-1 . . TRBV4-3 TGCGCCAGCAGCCAAGCGCACGAGGGGAATGAGCAGTTCTTC CASSQAHEGNEQFF
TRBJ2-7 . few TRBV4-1 TGCGCCAGCAGCCGGACAGATAGCTCCTACGAGCAGTACTTC CASSRTDSSYEQYF
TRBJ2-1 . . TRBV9 TGTGCCAGCGGAGACTCCCTCAGGAATGAGCAGTTCTTC CASGDSLRNEQFF
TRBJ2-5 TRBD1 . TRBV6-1 TGTGCCAGCAGCCGCCGGGACAGGGGGATGGAGACCCAGTACTTC CASSRRDRGMETQYF
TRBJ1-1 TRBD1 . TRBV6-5 TGTGCCAGCAGTTCGCGACAGGGGGTCCTCCCCTTAGAAGCTTTCTTT CASSSRQGVLPLEAFF
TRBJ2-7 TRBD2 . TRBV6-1 TGTGCCAGCAGAAGACTAGCGGGAGGGCTGTACGAGCAGTACTTC CASRRLAGGLYEQYF
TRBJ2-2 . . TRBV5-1 TGCGCCAGCAGCTTGGTTTGGATAAAGAACACCGGGGAGCTGTTTTTT CASSLVWIKNTGELFF
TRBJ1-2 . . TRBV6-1 TGTGCCAGCAGAACGGGACTTAACTATGGCTACACCTTC CASRTGLNYGYTF
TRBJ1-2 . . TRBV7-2 TGTGCCAGCAGCTTAGGTTCGGAAGGCTACACCTTC CASSLGSEGYTF